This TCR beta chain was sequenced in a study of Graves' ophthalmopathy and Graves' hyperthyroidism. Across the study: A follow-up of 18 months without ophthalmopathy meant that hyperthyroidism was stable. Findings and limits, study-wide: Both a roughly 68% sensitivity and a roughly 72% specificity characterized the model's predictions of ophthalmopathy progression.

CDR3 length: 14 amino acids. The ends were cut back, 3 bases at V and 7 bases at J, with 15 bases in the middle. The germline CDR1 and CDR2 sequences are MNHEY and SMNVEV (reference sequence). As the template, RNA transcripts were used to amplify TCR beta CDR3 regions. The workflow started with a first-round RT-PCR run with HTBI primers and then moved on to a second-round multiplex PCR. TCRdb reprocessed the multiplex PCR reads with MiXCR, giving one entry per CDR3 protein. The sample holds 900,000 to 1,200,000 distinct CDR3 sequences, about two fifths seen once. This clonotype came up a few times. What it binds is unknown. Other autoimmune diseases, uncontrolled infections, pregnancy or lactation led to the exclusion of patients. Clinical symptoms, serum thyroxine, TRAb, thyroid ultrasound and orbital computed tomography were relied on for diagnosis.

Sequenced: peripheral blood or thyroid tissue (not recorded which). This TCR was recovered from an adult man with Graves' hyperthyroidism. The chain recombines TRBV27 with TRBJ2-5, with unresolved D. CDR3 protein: CASSLLGSTRTQYF. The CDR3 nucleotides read TGTGCCAGCAGTTTGCTAGGTTCTACTCGGACCCAGTACTTC.